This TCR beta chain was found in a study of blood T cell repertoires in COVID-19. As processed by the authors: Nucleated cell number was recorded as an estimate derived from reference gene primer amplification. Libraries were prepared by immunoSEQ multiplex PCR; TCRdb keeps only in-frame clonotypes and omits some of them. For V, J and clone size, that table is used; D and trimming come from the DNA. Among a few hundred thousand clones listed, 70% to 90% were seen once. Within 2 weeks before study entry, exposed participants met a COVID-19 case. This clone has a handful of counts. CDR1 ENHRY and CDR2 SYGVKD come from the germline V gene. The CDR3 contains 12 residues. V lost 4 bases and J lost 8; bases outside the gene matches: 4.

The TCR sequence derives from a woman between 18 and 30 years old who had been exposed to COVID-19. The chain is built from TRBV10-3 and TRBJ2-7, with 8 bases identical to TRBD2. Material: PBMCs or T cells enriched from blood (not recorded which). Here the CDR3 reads CAISGSGGKQYF. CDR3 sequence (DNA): TGTGCCATCAGTGGGTCGGGGGGGAAGCAGTACTTC.